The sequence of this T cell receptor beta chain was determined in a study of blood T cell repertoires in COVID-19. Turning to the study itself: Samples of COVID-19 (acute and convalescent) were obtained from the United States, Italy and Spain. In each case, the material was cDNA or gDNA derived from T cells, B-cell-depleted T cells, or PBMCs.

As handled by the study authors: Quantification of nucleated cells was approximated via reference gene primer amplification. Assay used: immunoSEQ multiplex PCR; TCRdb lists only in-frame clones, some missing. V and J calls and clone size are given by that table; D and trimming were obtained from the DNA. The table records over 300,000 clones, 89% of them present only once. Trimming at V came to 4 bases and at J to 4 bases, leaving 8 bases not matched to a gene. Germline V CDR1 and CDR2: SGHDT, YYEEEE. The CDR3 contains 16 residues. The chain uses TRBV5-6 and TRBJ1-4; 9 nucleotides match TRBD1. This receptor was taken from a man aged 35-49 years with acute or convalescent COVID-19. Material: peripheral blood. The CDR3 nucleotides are TGTGCCAGCAGCCCCGGGACAGGGTGGGGTAATGAAAAACTGTTTTTT. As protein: CASSPGTGWGNEKLFF.